This TCR beta chain was recorded in a study of shared clonotypes between healthy human individuals. Turning to the study itself: Contributing individuals were a couple of females and a few males aged 18 to 49. Study-wide results and caveats: Sample collection involved blood only; tissue repertoires are likely different.

Between the trimmed V and J ends, which lost 5 bases and 1 base, there was a span of 12 bases. The germline gives CDR1 SEHNR, CDR2 FQNEAQ (reference sequence). The CDR3 has 15 amino acids. Turning to this clone: Its antigen is as yet unknown.

The donor population consisted of healthy HIV-negative adults with no recent acute infections or vaccinations. Sorted subsets were amplified in replicate PCRs using about 210 ng DNA, around 30,000 T cell genomes. The table came from immunoSEQ multiplex PCR; TCRdb's copy has only in-frame clones and leaves some out. The table shows 2.3 million or so clones, with over 90% occurring only once. The sequencing sample was made of naive CD4+ T cells from PBMCs. As to subset: CD45RA+ positively selected. This TCR derives from a man aged 18 to 29 in good health. Some clones in this sample may be carry-over from other donors' samples. This rearrangement joins TRBV7-9 to TRBJ1-3; the D gene is possibly TRBD1 (6 bases). The CDR3 is CASSETGPSGNTIYF. CDR3 in DNA: TGTGCCAGCAGCGAAACAGGGCCATCTGGAAACACCATATATTTT.